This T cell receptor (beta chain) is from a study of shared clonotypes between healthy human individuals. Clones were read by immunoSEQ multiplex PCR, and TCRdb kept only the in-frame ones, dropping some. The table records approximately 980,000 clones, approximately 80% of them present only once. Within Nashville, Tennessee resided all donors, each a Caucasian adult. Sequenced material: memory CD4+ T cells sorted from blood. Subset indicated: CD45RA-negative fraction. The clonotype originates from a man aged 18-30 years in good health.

The CDR3 region is CAISESSYSGNTIYF. The CDR3 nucleotides read TGTGCCATCAGTGAGTCTTCTTACTCTGGAAACACCATATATTTT. The chain links TRBV10-3 to TRBJ1-3; D not certain. CDR3 length equals 15 residues. Germline-derived CDR1 and CDR2 are ENHRY and SYGVKD. V dropped 0 bases and J dropped 0 bases, with 6 bases sitting between them.